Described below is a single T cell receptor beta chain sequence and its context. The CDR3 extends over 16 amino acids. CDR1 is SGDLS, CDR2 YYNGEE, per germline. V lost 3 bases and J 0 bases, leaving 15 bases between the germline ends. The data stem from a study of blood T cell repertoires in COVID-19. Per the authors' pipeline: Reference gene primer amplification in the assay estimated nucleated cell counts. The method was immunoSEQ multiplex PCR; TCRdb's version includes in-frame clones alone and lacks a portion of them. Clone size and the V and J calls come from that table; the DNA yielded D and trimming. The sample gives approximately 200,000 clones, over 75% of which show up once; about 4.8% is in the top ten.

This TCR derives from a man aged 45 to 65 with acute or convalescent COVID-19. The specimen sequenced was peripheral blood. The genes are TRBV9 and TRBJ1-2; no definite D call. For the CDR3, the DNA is TGTGCCAGCAGCGCGCCCCTTAGAGATTCTAACTATGGCTACACCTTC. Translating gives CASSAPLRDSNYGYTF.